A selection of T cell receptor beta chains follows, all from one sample in a study of cytomegalovirus exposure and HLA in healthy donors. Profiling relied on immunoSEQ multiplex PCR, and the TCRdb table lists in-frame clones only, not all of them. The table records about 63,000 clones, around 73% of them present only once. The sample consisted of PBMCs. The receptors derive from a man aged 50 to 60 in good health and CMV-seronegative. CDR3s include the opening cysteine and the closing phenylalanine or tryptophan. The order of the fields is V gene, D gene, clone size, J gene, CDR3 DNA, CDR3 protein. A D gene is named only where the DNA matches it firmly. Where a row states a size, it is once, few, many or the class of an expanded clone; other rows omit it.

TRBV11-2	.	few	TRBJ2-5	TGTGCCAGCAGCTCCGGAGGAGGGAGAGAGACCCAGTACTTC	CASSSGGGRETQYF
TRBV4-2	.	few	TRBJ1-6	TGTGCCAGCAGCCAAGAAGCGAGTTATAATTCACCCCTCCACTTT	CASSQEASYNSPLHF
TRBV25-1	.	few	TRBJ1-1	TGTGCCACCCAGGCGGGGCTCAGCACTGAAGCTTTCTTT	CATQAGLSTEAFF
TRBV7-9	.	.	TRBJ2-6	TGTGCCAGCAGCTCCCTACAGGTCTCCACTCTCTGGGCCAACGTCCTGACTTTC	CASSSLQVSTLWANVLTF
TRBV6-5	.	.	TRBJ2-1	TGTGCCAGCAGTTTTAGTACAGGGCTGCAAAATGAGCAGTTCTTC	CASSFSTGLQNEQFF
TRBV7-6	TRBD2	.	TRBJ2-5	TGTGCCAGCAGCTTAGGCCGGGGGGTACAAGAGACCCAGTACTTC	CASSLGRGVQETQYF
TRBV7-8	.	.	TRBJ1-2	TGTGCCAGCAGCGATATACGGGAGAACTATGGCTACACCTTC	CASSDIRENYGYTF
TRBV6-6	.	.	TRBJ2-4	TGTGCCAGCAGTCTAGGACGGGGAAAAAACATTCAGTACTTC	CASSLGRGKNIQYF
TRBV4-1	TRBD2	.	TRBJ2-2	TGCGCCAGCAGCCAAGAGGACCGGGGGGGCCTTTCCGGGGAGCTGTTTTTT	CASSQEDRGGLSGELFF
TRBV6-6	.	.	TRBJ2-7	TGTGCCAGCAGTTACTCCTTTCCTCGACAGTCCCACGAGCAGTACTTC	CASSYSFPRQSHEQYF
TRBV6-5	TRBD2	.	TRBJ2-3	TGTGCCAGCAGTTCGGGGGGGCCAGTAGATACGCAGTATTTT	CASSSGGPVDTQYF
TRBV30	.	.	TRBJ1-1	TGTGCCTGGAGTTTTGGCGGACTGGGCACTGAAGCTTTCTTT	CAWSFGGLGTEAFF
TRBV5-6	.	.	TRBJ1-1	TGTGCCAGCAGCGCGAGAGGTTTCGCTGAAGCTTTCTTT	CASSARGFAEAFF
TRBV11-2	.	.	TRBJ2-5	TGTGCCAGCAGCTTAGGCCAGGGGACGGAGACCCAGTACTTC	CASSLGQGTETQYF
TRBV7-8	.	.	TRBJ2-7	TGTGCCAGCAGCTTTGCCGGGGGAGCCTACGAGCAGTACTTC	CASSFAGGAYEQYF
TRBV30	TRBD1	once	TRBJ2-7	TGTGCCTGGAGTGGACGGACAGGGTCCTCCGGCGAGCAGTACTTC	CAWSGRTGSSGEQYF
TRBV11-3	TRBD1	.	TRBJ1-3	TGTGCCAGCAGCCCGGGACAGGGACCTGGAAACACCATATATTTT	CASSPGQGPGNTIYF
TRBV9	.	.	TRBJ1-6	TGTGCCAGCAGCGGGATCAGGGGCGATAATTCACCCCTCCACTTT	CASSGIRGDNSPLHF
TRBV10-3	TRBD1	.	TRBJ2-3	TGTGCCATCAGTGACGGACAGGGGGCGTCAGATACGCAGTATTTT	CAISDGQGASDTQYF
TRBV5-1	.	few	TRBJ1-1	TGCGCCAGCAGCATGGGACAACTGAACACTGAAGCTTTCTTT	CASSMGQLNTEAFF
TRBV6-5	.	.	TRBJ2-7	TGTGCCAGCAGGGTAGGGGAAAGATACGAGCAGTACTTC	CASRVGERYEQYF
TRBV27	.	.	TRBJ1-2	TGTGCCAGCAGTTTATCGAACGGAGCCTATGGCTACACCTTC	CASSLSNGAYGYTF
TRBV5-5	TRBD1	.	TRBJ1-4	TGTGCCAGCAGCTTGTGGGACAGGGCGGGGGAAAAACTGTTTTTT	CASSLWDRAGEKLFF
TRBV29-1	.	.	TRBJ2-3	TGCAGCGCCCGACTCACAGATACGCAGTATTTT	CSARLTDTQYF
TRBV6-5	TRBD1	.	TRBJ1-1	TGTGCCAGCAGGGCCGGGACAGCCGAGGGCACTGAAGCTTTCTTT	CASRAGTAEGTEAFF
TRBV7-2	TRBD1	.	TRBJ1-1	TGTGCCAGCAGACCACGACAGGGTCTGACTGAAGCTTTCTTT	CASRPRQGLTEAFF
TRBV5-5	TRBD1	few	TRBJ1-1	TGTGCCAGCACAGGGGGCACCACTGAAGCTTTCTTT	CASTGGTTEAFF
TRBV5-4	.	.	TRBJ2-5	TGTGCCGTCCCCCTCACGGGGAGCCAAGAGACCCAGTACTTC	CAVPLTGSQETQYF
TRBV2	TRBD1	.	TRBJ1-4	TGTGCCAGCAGTGAATTCCCACAGGGGGGGATTAATGAAAAACTGTTTTTT	CASSEFPQGGINEKLFF
TRBV6-6	.	.	TRBJ1-5	TGTGCCAGCAGCACCAGGGTGGGCAATCAGCCCCAGCATTTT	CASSTRVGNQPQHF
TRBV27	.	.	TRBJ1-6	TGTGCCAGCAGTTTATTGGAGGGACGCTATAATTCACCCCTCCACTTT	CASSLLEGRYNSPLHF
TRBV5-6	TRBD1	.	TRBJ2-1	TGTGCCAGCAGTTTTCAGGGGGCAGGGACCTACAATGAGCAGTTCTTC	CASSFQGAGTYNEQFF
TRBV6-6	.	few	TRBJ2-1	TGTGCCAGCAGTACCGGGATCCTGCAGTTCTTC	CASSTGILQFF
TRBV6-5	.	.	TRBJ2-3	TGTGCCAGCCGTGCGGTGGATACGCAGTATTTT	CASRAVDTQYF
TRBV27	TRBD1	.	TRBJ2-7	TGTGCCAGTGCCAGCCTCTCCGGGACAGGCAACTACGAGCAGTACTTC	CASASLSGTGNYEQYF
TRBV27	.	.	TRBJ1-1	TGTGCCAGCAGTTTTAACAGCCGGAACACTGAAGCTTTCTTT	CASSFNSRNTEAFF
TRBV2	.	.	TRBJ2-5	TGTGCCAGCAGTGAAGAGAGACTAGAGAAAGAGACCCAGTACTTC	CASSEERLEKETQYF
TRBV30	TRBD1	.	TRBJ1-6	TGTGCCTGCCCAGGGGGCTCCTATAATTCACCCCTCCACTTT	CACPGGSYNSPLHF
TRBV2	TRBD1	.	TRBJ2-3	TGTGCCAGCAGTACAGACAGGGGGCACACAGATACGCAGTATTTT	CASSTDRGHTDTQYF
TRBV6-1	.	.	TRBJ2-1	TGTGCCAGCAGTGGTTTACAGGGAAATGAGCAGTTCTTC	CASSGLQGNEQFF
TRBV5-6	TRBD2	.	TRBJ2-3	TGTGCCAGCAGCTCCAAACTAGCGGGGGGTCCCACAGATACGCAGTATTTT	CASSSKLAGGPTDTQYF
TRBV2	TRBD1	.	TRBJ1-2	TGTGCCCGAAGACCGGGACAGCCTAACTATGGCTACACCTTC	CARRPGQPNYGYTF
TRBV27	.	.	TRBJ2-1	TGTGCCAGCAGGCGGGGTGGGACTTACAATGAGCAGTTCTTC	CASRRGGTYNEQFF
TRBV7-9	.	.	TRBJ1-2	TGTGCCAGCAGCTTAGTCTCCTTC	CASSLVSF
TRBV10-3	TRBD2	.	TRBJ2-3	TGTGCCATCAGTGAGCCGAAGCGGGGGGGCGTGGTAGATACGCAGTATTTT	CAISEPKRGGVVDTQYF